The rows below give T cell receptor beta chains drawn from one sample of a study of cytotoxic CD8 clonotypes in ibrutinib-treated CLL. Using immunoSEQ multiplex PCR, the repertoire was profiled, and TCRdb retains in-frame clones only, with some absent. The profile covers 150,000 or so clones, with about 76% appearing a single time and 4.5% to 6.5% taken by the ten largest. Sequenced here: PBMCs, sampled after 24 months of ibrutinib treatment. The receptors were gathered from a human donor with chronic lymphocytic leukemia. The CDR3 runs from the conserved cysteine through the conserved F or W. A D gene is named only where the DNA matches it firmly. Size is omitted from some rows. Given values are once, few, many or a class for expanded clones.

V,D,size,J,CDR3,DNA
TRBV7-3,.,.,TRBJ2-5,CASSSTGKETQYF,TGTGCCAGCAGTTCAACAGGGAAAGAGACCCAGTACTTC
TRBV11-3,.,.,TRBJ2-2,CASSPRGSPHTGELFF,TGTGCCAGCAGCCCCCGAGGCAGTCCGCACACCGGGGAGCTGTTTTTT
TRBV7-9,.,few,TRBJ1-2,CASSPSGGYGYTF,TGTGCCAGCAGCCCCAGTGGGGGTTATGGCTACACCTTC
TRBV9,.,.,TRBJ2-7,CASSAGPRGAYEQYF,TGTGCCAGCAGCGCCGGGCCTCGGGGCGCTTACGAGCAGTACTTC
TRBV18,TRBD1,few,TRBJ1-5,CASSRQGAASNQPQHF,TGTGCCAGCTCACGACAGGGGGCGGCAAGCAATCAGCCCCAGCATTTT
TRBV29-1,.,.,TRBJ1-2,CSVGGPDRGYTF,TGCAGCGTTGGGGGGCCCGACAGGGGCTACACCTTC
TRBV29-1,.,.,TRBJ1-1,CSIMPGSEAFF,TGCAGCATCATGCCGGGGTCTGAAGCTTTCTTT
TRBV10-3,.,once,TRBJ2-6,CAITPRQGGPGANVLTF,TGTGCCATCACCCCGAGACAGGGAGGGCCTGGGGCCAACGTCCTGACTTTC
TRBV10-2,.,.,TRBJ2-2,CASSPTGWEGGSTGELFF,TGCGCCAGCAGCCCGACAGGGTGGGAGGGAGGAAGCACCGGGGAGCTGTTTTTT
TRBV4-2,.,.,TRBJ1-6,CASSQQRDTPPLHF,TGTGCCAGCAGCCAACAACGGGACACTCCACCCCTCCACTTT
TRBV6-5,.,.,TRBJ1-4,CASSQDATNEKLFF,TGTGCCAGCAGCCAAGATGCAACTAATGAAAAACTGTTTTTT
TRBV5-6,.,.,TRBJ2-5,CASSLAWGSGETQYF,TGTGCCAGCAGCTTGGCCTGGGGTAGCGGCGAGACCCAGTACTTC
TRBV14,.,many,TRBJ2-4,CASSPTPGWEAKNIQYF,TGTGCCAGCAGCCCCACCCCAGGGTGGGAGGCCAAAAACATTCAGTACTTC
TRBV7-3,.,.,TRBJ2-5,CASSSDGEKAQYF,TGTGCCAGCAGCTCCGACGGGGAGAAGGCCCAGTACTTC
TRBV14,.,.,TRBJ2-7,CASSQVWGSYEQYF,TGTGCCAGCAGCCAAGTGTGGGGTTCCTACGAGCAGTACTTC
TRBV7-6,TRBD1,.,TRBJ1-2,CASSLVAGQGADYTF,TGTGCCAGCAGCTTAGTGGCGGGGCAGGGGGCGGACTACACCTTC
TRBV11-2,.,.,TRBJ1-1,CASSFDPGVGTEAFF,TGTGCCAGCAGCTTCGACCCAGGGGTTGGCACTGAAGCTTTCTTT
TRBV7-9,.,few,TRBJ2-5,CASSLDGRETQYF,TGTGCCAGCAGCTTGGACGGTCGGGAGACCCAGTACTTC
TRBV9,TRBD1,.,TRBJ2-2,CASSVGIRTGGTGELFF,TGTGCCAGCAGCGTTGGTATCCGGACAGGGGGCACCGGGGAGCTGTTTTTT
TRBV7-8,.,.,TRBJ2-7,CASSRSVGSYEQYF,TGTGCCAGCAGCCGATCCGTCGGCTCCTACGAGCAGTACTTC
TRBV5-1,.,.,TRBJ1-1,CASSETTVLNTEAFF,TGCGCCAGCAGCGAAACGACAGTCCTGAACACTGAAGCTTTCTTT
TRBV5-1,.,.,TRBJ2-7,CASSFGASYEQYF,TGCGCCAGCAGCTTTGGAGCCTCCTACGAGCAGTACTTC
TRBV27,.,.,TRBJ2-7,CASSSPGQPGSYEQYF,TGTGCCAGCAGTTCCCCGGGTCAGCCAGGGTCCTACGAGCAGTACTTC
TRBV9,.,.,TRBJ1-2,CASSAGTLLGYTF,TGTGCCAGCAGCGCCGGGACATTACTTGGCTACACCTTC
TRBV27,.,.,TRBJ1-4,CASSLPGGAGKLFF,TGTGCCAGCAGTTTGCCCGGCGGGGCGGGAAAACTGTTTTTT
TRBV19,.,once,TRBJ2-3,CASSIAGIADTQYF,TGTGCCAGTAGTATAGCCGGTATCGCAGATACGCAGTATTTT
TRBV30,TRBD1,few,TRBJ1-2,CAWSGPSTGNYGYTF,TGTGCCTGGAGTGGACCGTCGACAGGGAACTATGGCTACACCTTC
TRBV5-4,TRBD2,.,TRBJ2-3,CASSLRGEDTQYF,TGTGCCAGCAGCTTGCGGGGGGAAGATACGCAGTATTTT
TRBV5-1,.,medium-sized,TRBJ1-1,CASSLGQMPMNTEAFF,TGCGCCAGCAGCTTGGGCCAGATGCCGATGAACACTGAAGCTTTCTTT
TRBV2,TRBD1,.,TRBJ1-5,CASGGQGSRGEPQHF,TGTGCCTCGGGGGGACAGGGCTCCCGGGGTGAGCCCCAGCATTTT
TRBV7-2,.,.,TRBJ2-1,CASSLAGPLHNEQFF,TGTGCCAGCAGCTTAGCGGGCCCCTTACACAATGAGCAGTTCTTC
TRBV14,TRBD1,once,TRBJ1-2,CASSQPDRDGYTF,TGTGCCAGCAGCCAGCCGGACAGGGACGGCTACACCTTC
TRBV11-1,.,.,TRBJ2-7,CASSAHLGGGYEQYF,TGTGCCAGCAGCGCCCACCTGGGGGGCGGATACGAGCAGTACTTC
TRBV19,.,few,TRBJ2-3,CASSAGQPTDTQYF,TGTGCCAGTAGTGCGGGACAGCCCACAGATACGCAGTATTTT
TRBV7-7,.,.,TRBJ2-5,CASSLVGGGGETQYF,TGTGCCAGCAGCTTAGTGGGTGGAGGGGGAGAGACCCAGTACTTC
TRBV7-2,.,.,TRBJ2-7,CASSLGGGYEQYF,TGTGCCAGCAGCTTAGGGGGAGGTTACGAGCAGTACTTC
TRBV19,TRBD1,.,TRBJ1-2,CASTREGQGNFGYTF,TGTGCCAGTACCAGGGAGGGACAGGGTAACTTTGGCTACACCTTC
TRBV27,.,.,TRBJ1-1,CASRVTGGTEAFF,TGTGCCAGCAGGGTAACAGGTGGCACTGAAGCTTTCTTT
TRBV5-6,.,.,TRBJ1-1,CASSPGTTNTEAFF,TGTGCCAGCAGCCCCGGGACAACGAACACTGAAGCTTTCTTT
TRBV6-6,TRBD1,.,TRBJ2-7,CASRRGDRVHEQYF,TGTGCCAGCAGAAGGGGGGACAGGGTCCACGAGCAGTACTTC
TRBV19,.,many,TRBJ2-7,CASRRGTDAYEQYF,TGTGCCAGTAGGAGGGGGACCGACGCCTACGAGCAGTACTTC
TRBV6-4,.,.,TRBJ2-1,CASSKGDPYNEQFF,TGTGCCAGCAGCAAGGGGGATCCCTACAATGAGCAGTTCTTC
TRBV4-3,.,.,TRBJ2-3,CASSQGVGSLTDTQYF,TGCGCCAGCAGCCAAGGGGTCGGGAGCCTCACAGATACGCAGTATTTT
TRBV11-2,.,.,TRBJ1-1,CASSPILRTEAFF,TGTGCCAGCAGCCCCATCCTGAGGACTGAAGCTTTCTTT
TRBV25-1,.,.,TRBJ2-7,CASRSANGGYEQYF,TGTGCCAGCAGATCGGCCAATGGGGGCTACGAGCAGTACTTC
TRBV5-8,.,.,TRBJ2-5,CASSLRGGDGTQYF,TGTGCCAGCAGCTTGAGGGGCGGGGATGGGACCCAGTACTTC
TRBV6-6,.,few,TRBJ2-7,CASAQWQAYEQYF,TGTGCCAGTGCCCAGTGGCAGGCCTACGAGCAGTACTTC
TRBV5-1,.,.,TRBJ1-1,CASSWDGTEAFF,TGCGCCAGCAGCTGGGATGGGACTGAAGCTTTCTTT
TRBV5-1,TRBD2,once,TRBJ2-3,CASSSGSGGDTQYF,TGCGCCAGCAGCTCCGGTAGCGGGGGAGATACGCAGTATTTT
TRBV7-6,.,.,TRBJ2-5,CASGGPQETQYF,TGTGCCAGCGGGGGCCCCCAAGAGACCCAGTACTTC
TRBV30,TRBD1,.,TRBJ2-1,CAWTRSGGNRNEQFF,TGTGCCTGGACCCGATCAGGGGGAAATAGGAATGAGCAGTTCTTC
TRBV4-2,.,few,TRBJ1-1,CASSPRGGRGTEAFF,TGTGCCAGCAGCCCCCGGGGCGGCCGTGGGACTGAAGCTTTCTTT
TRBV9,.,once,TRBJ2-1,CASTRGGQGGNEQFF,TGTGCCAGCACCCGAGGGGGCCAGGGGGGTAATGAGCAGTTCTTC